This TCR beta chain was identified during a study of shared clonotypes between healthy human individuals. With respect to this clone: Its target is not known. The sample carries other DNA sequences with the same CDR3.

CDR1 SGHRS and CDR2 YFSETQ come from the germline V gene. V was clipped by 2 bases and J by 2 bases, with 8 bases between them. The CDR3 is made up of 13 amino acids. CD8 cells regarded as naive lacked CD45RO, were positively chosen for CCR7, and omitted terminally differentiated effector memory CD45RA+ cells. Donors comprised only Caucasian adults living in Nashville, Tennessee. Study-level points and caveats: Memory subsets had estimated richness that was generally smaller than that of naive subsets.

Data came from immunoSEQ multiplex PCR; TCRdb stores just in-frame clones and leaves some out. This sample has roughly 2.1 million clones; roughly 91% occur once, and the top ten carry under 2%. The rearrangement uses TRBV5-1 and TRBJ2-7, with unresolved D. The sequence came from a man between 18 and 35 years old in good health. Some clones in this sample may be carry-over from other donors' samples. The sample consisted of naive CD8+ T cells from PBMCs. CDR3 loop: CASSLNSPYEQYF. DNA for the CDR3: TGCGCCAGCAGCTTAAACAGTCCCTACGAGCAGTACTTC.